The present T cell receptor (beta chain) was sequenced within a study of T cell changes during pregnancy in multiple sclerosis. Clones were sequenced by immunoSEQ multiplex PCR, and TCRdb holds only the in-frame ones, with some missing. The sample holds tens of thousands of clones, roughly 91% seen once. This CDR3 has 16 residues. The ends were cut back, 0 bases at V and 7 bases at J, with 13 bases in the middle. The germline V gene encodes CDR1 LGHNA and CDR2 YNFKEQ. The chain couples TRBV4-2 to TRBJ1-6; D is ambiguous. Sequencing used peripheral blood, obtained in the third trimester of pregnancy. The TCR was taken from a female donor in good health, enrolled as a control in a pregnancy study. The CDR3, as DNA: TGTGCCAGCAGCCAAGAGGTCGATATTGCGAATTCACCCCTCCACTTT. Protein product: CASSQEVDIANSPLHF.